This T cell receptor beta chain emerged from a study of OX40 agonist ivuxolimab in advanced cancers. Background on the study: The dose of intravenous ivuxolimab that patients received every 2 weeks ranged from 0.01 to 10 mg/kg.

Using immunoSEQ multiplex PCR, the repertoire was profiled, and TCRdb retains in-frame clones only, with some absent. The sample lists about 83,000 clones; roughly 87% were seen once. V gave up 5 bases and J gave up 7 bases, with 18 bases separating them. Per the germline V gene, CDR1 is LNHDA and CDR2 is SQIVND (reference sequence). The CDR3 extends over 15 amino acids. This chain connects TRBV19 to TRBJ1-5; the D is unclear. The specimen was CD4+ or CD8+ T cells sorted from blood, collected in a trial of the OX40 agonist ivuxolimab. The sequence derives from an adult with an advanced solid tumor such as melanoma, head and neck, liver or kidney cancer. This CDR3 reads CASSPGRGKLQPQHF. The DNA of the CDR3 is TGTGCCAGTAGTCCTGGACGGGGAAAGTTGCAGCCCCAGCATTTT.